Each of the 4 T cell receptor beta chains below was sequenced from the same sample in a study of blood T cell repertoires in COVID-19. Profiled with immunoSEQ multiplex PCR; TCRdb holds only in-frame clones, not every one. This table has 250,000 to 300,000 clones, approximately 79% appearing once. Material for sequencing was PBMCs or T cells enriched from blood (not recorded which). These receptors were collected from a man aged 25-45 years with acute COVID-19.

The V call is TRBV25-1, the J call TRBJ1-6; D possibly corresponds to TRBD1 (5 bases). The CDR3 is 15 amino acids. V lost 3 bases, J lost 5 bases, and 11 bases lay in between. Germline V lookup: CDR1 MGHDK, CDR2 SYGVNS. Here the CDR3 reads CASSELTANNSPLHF. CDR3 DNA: TGTGCCAGCAGTGAGTTGACAGCCAATAATTCACCCCTCCACTTT.

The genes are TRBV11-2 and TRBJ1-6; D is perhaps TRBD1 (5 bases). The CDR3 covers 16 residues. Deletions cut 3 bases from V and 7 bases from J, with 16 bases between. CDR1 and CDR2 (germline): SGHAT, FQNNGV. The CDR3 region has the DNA TGTGCCAGCAGCTTCATCGCCTGGGGGGAGAATTCACCCCTCCACTTT. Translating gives CASSFIAWGENSPLHF.

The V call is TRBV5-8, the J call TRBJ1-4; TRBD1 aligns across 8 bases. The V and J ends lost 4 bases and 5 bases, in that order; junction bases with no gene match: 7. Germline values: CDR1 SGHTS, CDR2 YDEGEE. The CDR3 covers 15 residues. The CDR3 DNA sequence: TGTGCCAGCAGCCCCAGGACAGGGTTGAATGAAAAACTGTTTTTT. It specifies CASSPRTGLNEKLFF.

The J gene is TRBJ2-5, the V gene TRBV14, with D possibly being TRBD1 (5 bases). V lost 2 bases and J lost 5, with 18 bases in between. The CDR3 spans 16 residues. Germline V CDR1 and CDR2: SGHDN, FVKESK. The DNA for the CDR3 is TGTGCCAGCAGCCAACTCGGCAGTAGGGGATCGGAGACCCAGTACTTC. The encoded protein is CASSQLGSRGSETQYF.